This is a list of T cell receptor beta chains from one sample in a study of T cell responses to AZD1222 COVID-19 vaccine. The method was immunoSEQ multiplex PCR; TCRdb's version includes in-frame clones alone and lacks a portion of them. The sample shows around 110,000 clones, about nine tenths of them seen only once. The starting material was peripheral blood, obtained on day 0 of AZD1222 vaccination. The receptor source for this set is an adult in good health. Each CDR3 is given with its conserved first and last residue. The D gene is left open where the match is weak.

J gene: TRBJ2-5; D gene: TRBD2; V gene: TRBV7-9; CDR3 protein: CASSTSGRSSETQYF
J gene: TRBJ2-7; D gene: -; V gene: TRBV7-9; CDR3 protein: CASSPRTATSYEQYF
J gene: TRBJ1-2; D gene: TRBD1; V gene: TRBV4-1; CDR3 protein: CASSQATGYGGYTF
J gene: TRBJ2-1; D gene: -; V gene: TRBV18; CDR3 protein: CASSPPGLGGNEQFF
J gene: TRBJ2-2; D gene: -; V gene: TRBV4-2; CDR3 protein: CASSALGGATGELFF
J gene: TRBJ1-4; D gene: -; V gene: TRBV6-6; CDR3 protein: CASSTGTEKLFF
J gene: TRBJ2-2; D gene: -; V gene: TRBV11-3; CDR3 protein: CASSGKRVDTGELFF
J gene: TRBJ2-1; D gene: -; V gene: TRBV21-1; CDR3 protein: CASSLGLLADEQFF
J gene: TRBJ2-7; D gene: -; V gene: TRBV4-3; CDR3 protein: CASSQDHRMDFSYEQYF
J gene: TRBJ1-2; D gene: -; V gene: TRBV4-2; CDR3 protein: CASSQGFPGLYTF
J gene: TRBJ1-1; D gene: TRBD1; V gene: TRBV18; CDR3 protein: CASSPLQGAILNTEAFF
J gene: TRBJ2-1; D gene: TRBD2; V gene: TRBV7-9; CDR3 protein: CASSLDLAATYNEQFF
J gene: TRBJ1-1; D gene: -; V gene: TRBV19; CDR3 protein: CASSRAGRTEAFF
J gene: TRBJ2-1; D gene: -; V gene: TRBV9; CDR3 protein: CASSPRGDSTPGEQFF
J gene: TRBJ1-1; D gene: TRBD1; V gene: TRBV29-1; CDR3 protein: CSVDGTGGTEAFF
J gene: TRBJ2-3; D gene: -; V gene: TRBV25-1; CDR3 protein: CASSDVGATDTQYF
J gene: TRBJ1-1; D gene: -; V gene: TRBV11-2; CDR3 protein: CASSLARVGTEAFF
J gene: TRBJ1-3; D gene: -; V gene: TRBV3-1/TRBV3-2; CDR3 protein: CASSQDEGGGNTIYF
J gene: TRBJ1-2; D gene: -; V gene: TRBV24-1; CDR3 protein: CATHSNYGYTF
J gene: TRBJ2-5; D gene: TRBD1; V gene: TRBV10-3; CDR3 protein: CAISEGTGVETQYF
J gene: TRBJ1-5; D gene: TRBD1; V gene: TRBV5-5; CDR3 protein: CASSLGGQGLYQPQHF
J gene: TRBJ2-3; D gene: -; V gene: TRBV7-2; CDR3 protein: CASSQVRREVQYF
J gene: TRBJ1-5; D gene: -; V gene: TRBV19; CDR3 protein: CASSLFTGLNSNQPQHF
J gene: TRBJ2-5; D gene: TRBD2; V gene: TRBV6-7; CDR3 protein: CASSYPRGGRGAETQYF
J gene: TRBJ2-7; D gene: -; V gene: TRBV11-2; CDR3 protein: CASSLGGSYEQYF
J gene: TRBJ1-6; D gene: -; V gene: TRBV18; CDR3 protein: CASSRDRLNSPLHF
J gene: TRBJ1-2; D gene: -; V gene: TRBV5-1; CDR3 protein: CASSLSLAGVGYGYTF
J gene: TRBJ1-2; D gene: -; V gene: TRBV7-9; CDR3 protein: CASSNRVLGYTF
J gene: TRBJ2-1; D gene: -; V gene: TRBV7-3; CDR3 protein: CASSLKLAVPNEQFF
J gene: TRBJ2-2; D gene: -; V gene: TRBV5-1; CDR3 protein: CASSLAVAVTGELFF
J gene: TRBJ2-7; D gene: TRBD2; V gene: TRBV4-1; CDR3 protein: CASSQEGLAGQYEQYF
J gene: TRBJ1-2; D gene: -; V gene: TRBV27; CDR3 protein: CASSSPGTGDYGYTF
J gene: TRBJ1-1; D gene: -; V gene: TRBV12-3/TRBV12-4; CDR3 protein: CASSPGTLEAFF
J gene: TRBJ2-1; D gene: -; V gene: TRBV15; CDR3 protein: CATSRALGAYNEQFF
J gene: TRBJ1-5; D gene: -; V gene: TRBV27; CDR3 protein: CASSITGRGNQPQHF
J gene: TRBJ1-4; D gene: -; V gene: TRBV15; CDR3 protein: CATSRDPLTASYEKLFF
J gene: TRBJ2-7; D gene: TRBD1; V gene: TRBV15; CDR3 protein: CATSTRGVRGPDEQYF
J gene: TRBJ1-1; D gene: -; V gene: TRBV13; CDR3 protein: CASSMLNTEAFF
J gene: TRBJ2-7; D gene: -; V gene: TRBV20-1; CDR3 protein: CSASDVQGTTYEQYF
J gene: TRBJ1-1; D gene: TRBD1; V gene: TRBV7-2; CDR3 protein: CASSSSGQRPTEAFF
J gene: TRBJ2-5; D gene: -; V gene: TRBV14; CDR3 protein: CASSHHGRLETQYF
J gene: TRBJ2-2; D gene: -; V gene: TRBV15; CDR3 protein: CATSRDYKGSTSGELFF
J gene: TRBJ2-7; D gene: TRBD2; V gene: TRBV27; CDR3 protein: CASSLLRASGPYEQYF
J gene: TRBJ1-6; D gene: TRBD1; V gene: TRBV2; CDR3 protein: CASRDRANSPLHF
J gene: TRBJ1-2; D gene: -; V gene: TRBV30; CDR3 protein: CAWNPLYGYTF
J gene: TRBJ1-2; D gene: -; V gene: TRBV19; CDR3 protein: CASSIPPAHYGYTF
J gene: TRBJ2-7; D gene: TRBD1; V gene: TRBV6-2/TRBV6-3; CDR3 protein: CASSYSDRVDEQYF